Listed below are T cell receptor beta chains from one sample, sequenced in a study of CD8 T cells in Susac syndrome. TCRdb called the immunoSEQ multiplex PCR reads again in MiXCR, with one record for every CDR3 protein. This table holds 150,000 to 160,000 distinct CDR3 sequences, roughly 94% found once. The sequenced sample consisted of CD8+ T cells from PBMCs. These receptors came from a human donor with multiple sclerosis. The CDR3 runs from the conserved cysteine through the conserved F or W. D genes are given only for firm matches. Where a row states a size, it is once, few, many or the class of an expanded clone; other rows omit it.

TRBV29-1	TRBJ1-5	NA	NA	TGCAGCGTCAGCGGGCACAATAGCAATCAGCCCCAGCATTTT	CSVSGHNSNQPQHF
TRBV19	TRBJ2-5	NA	NA	TGTGCCAGTAGTATTACTGGACACAACCTAGAGACCCAGTACTTC	CASSITGHNLETQYF
TRBV11-1	TRBJ2-5	NA	NA	TGTGCCAGCAGCTTCAAAACAGGGTATCGACAGAACCTGTACCAAGAGACCCAGTACTTC	CASSFKTGYRQNLYQETQYF
TRBV30	TRBJ1-1	NA	NA	TGTGCCTGGAGTAAAGCGACAGGCACTGAAGCTTTCTTT	CAWSKATGTEAFF
TRBV10-2	TRBJ2-3	NA	NA	TGCGCCAGCCGTCCGATTGGCGATACGCAGTATTTT	CASRPIGDTQYF
TRBV7-9	TRBJ2-3	TRBD1	NA	TGTGCCAGCAGCCCAGACAGGGGAGGCACAGATACGCAGTATTTT	CASSPDRGGTDTQYF
TRBV25-1	TRBJ2-1	NA	NA	TGTGCCAGCAGTGAGGTTGGCCCTAGTAGCGGCCTATACAATGAGCAGTTCTTC	CASSEVGPSSGLYNEQFF
TRBV9	TRBJ2-7	NA	NA	TGTGCCAGCAGCGTAGAGGATAGCCCAACCTACGAGCAGTACTTC	CASSVEDSPTYEQYF
TRBV6-5	TRBJ2-3	NA	NA	TGTGCCAGCAGTTACGCGGAGTCGGATACGCAGTATTTT	CASSYAESDTQYF
TRBV30	TRBJ2-7	NA	NA	TGTGCCTGGAGTGTTGGTTTCGGGATGGAAGGCCACGAGCAGTACTTC	CAWSVGFGMEGHEQYF
TRBV28	TRBJ2-7	TRBD1	NA	TGTGCCAGCAGTCACCCAACAGGGGTCGAGCAGTACTTC	CASSHPTGVEQYF
TRBV30	TRBJ1-1	NA	NA	TGTGCCTGGAGTAAGGGGCACACTGAAGCTTTCTTT	CAWSKGHTEAFF
TRBV27	TRBJ2-1	NA	NA	TGTGCCAGCAGTTTTCCTGGAAGAGGGGTAGGTGAGCAGTTCTTC	CASSFPGRGVGEQFF
TRBV20-1	TRBJ2-3	NA	NA	TGCAGTGTAAGAGGGTCCACACTAGCAGATACGCAGTATTTT	CSVRGSTLADTQYF
TRBV4-1	TRBJ2-7	NA	NA	TGCGCCAGCAGCCTCGGGGTTCAGGGGAAGGGGTACGAGCAGTACTTC	CASSLGVQGKGYEQYF
TRBV12-5	TRBJ1-6	NA	NA	TGTGCTAGTGCCCGACAGCCGAGGGATTCACCCCTCCACTTT	CASARQPRDSPLHF
TRBV30	TRBJ2-1	NA	NA	TGTGCCTGGGGCCCTTCCTACAATGAGCAGTTCTTC	CAWGPSYNEQFF
TRBV28	TRBJ2-1	NA	NA	TGTGCCAGCAGTTTGCACGAGCAGTTCTTC	CASSLHEQFF
TRBV27	TRBJ2-7	NA	NA	TGTGCCAGCAGTTTGGAACGGAACTACGAGCAGTACTTC	CASSLERNYEQYF
TRBV5-1	TRBJ1-1	NA	NA	TGCGCCAGCAGCTTGAATACAGGCGTGAACACTGAAGCTTTCTTT	CASSLNTGVNTEAFF
TRBV29-1	TRBJ1-1	NA	NA	TGCAGCGCCAAGTGGGGGAACACTGAAGCTTTCTTT	CSAKWGNTEAFF
TRBV6-4	TRBJ2-4	NA	NA	TGTGCCTCGGCCTGGGACTTCAAAAACATTCAGTACTTC	CASAWDFKNIQYF
TRBV30	TRBJ2-1	NA	NA	TGTGCCTGGAGTCCCGGAACAGGGAGCCGAAATGAGCAGTTCTTC	CAWSPGTGSRNEQFF
TRBV7-2	TRBJ2-3	TRBD2	NA	TGTGCCAGCAGCATTAGCGGGGGACCGGGAGATACGCAGTATTTT	CASSISGGPGDTQYF
TRBV14	TRBJ2-3	NA	NA	TGTGCCAGCTCGAGGGGTCGGAGTACAGATACGCAGTATTTT	CASSRGRSTDTQYF
TRBV4-3	TRBJ2-3	TRBD2	NA	TGCGCCAGCAGCGACCTTCAGCGGGGGGGCCAAGATACGCAGTATTTT	CASSDLQRGGQDTQYF
TRBV14	TRBJ2-5	NA	NA	TGTGCCAGCAGCCAAGGATTTCGAACCACCATTGGGGAGACCCAGTACTTC	CASSQGFRTTIGETQYF
TRBV7-8	TRBJ2-3	NA	once	TGTGCCAGCAGCTTAATGGTGGGACACACAGATACGCAGTATTTT	CASSLMVGHTDTQYF
TRBV6-1	TRBJ1-2	TRBD1	NA	TGTGCCAGCACCTGGACAGGGCGGGGCTACACCTTC	CASTWTGRGYTF
TRBV20-1	TRBJ2-7	TRBD1	NA	TGCAGTGCTAGACAGGACAGGGGCTACGAGCAGTACTTC	CSARQDRGYEQYF
TRBV27	TRBJ1-1	TRBD1	NA	TGTGCCAGCAGTTCCCTGACAGGGGTGGGGACTGAAGCTTTCTTT	CASSSLTGVGTEAFF
TRBV11-2	TRBJ2-5	NA	NA	TGTGCCAGCACCCTACTAGCAGGAGTAGCAGAGACCCAGTACTTC	CASTLLAGVAETQYF
TRBV30	TRBJ2-1	TRBD1	NA	TGTGCCTGGGAGGGGGGACAGGGTAACGAGCAGTTCTTC	CAWEGGQGNEQFF
TRBV7-8	TRBJ2-7	TRBD1	NA	TGTGCCAGCAGCTTGGACAGGGAAGTCGGGTACGAGCAGTACTTC	CASSLDREVGYEQYF
TRBV30	TRBJ1-1	NA	NA	TGTGCCTGGAGCCAGGACCTAGGGGACACTGAAGCTTTCTTT	CAWSQDLGDTEAFF
TRBV7-2	TRBJ2-7	NA	NA	TGTGCCAGCAGCTTAGATGGAAGGGGCTCCTACGAGCAGTACTTC	CASSLDGRGSYEQYF
TRBV2	TRBJ2-1	NA	NA	TGTGCCAGCAGTGAGGCTATAGATGAGCAGTTCTTC	CASSEAIDEQFF
TRBV27	TRBJ1-6	NA	NA	TGTGCCAGCGCCGGGACGTACAATTCACCCCTCCACTTT	CASAGTYNSPLHF
TRBV29-1	TRBJ2-7	TRBD1	once	TGCAGCGCCTCGGGACAGGGAAGCTCCTACGAGCAGTACTTC	CSASGQGSSYEQYF
TRBV3-1	TRBJ2-3	NA	NA	TGTGCCAGCAGCCCCAGGGGGGCAGCGGGGTACGCAGATACGCAGTATTTT	CASSPRGAAGYADTQYF
TRBV27	TRBJ1-1	NA	NA	TGTGCCAGCAGTTTAGCGGTAGGGCGAAAAGCTTTCTTT	CASSLAVGRKAFF
TRBV10-3	TRBJ1-1	NA	once	TGTGCCATCAGTGAAGCCCAGGTCTTGAACACTGAAGCTTTCTTT	CAISEAQVLNTEAFF
TRBV6-2/TRBV6-3	TRBJ2-7	TRBD1	NA	TGTGCCAGCAGTTACCCCGCCGGGACAGGGGAGCAGTACTTC	CASSYPAGTGEQYF
TRBV30	TRBJ1-1	NA	NA	TGTGCCTGGAGTGAAGGTGGGGGCACTGAAGCTTTCTTT	CAWSEGGGTEAFF
TRBV9	TRBJ2-3	NA	NA	TGTGCCAGCAGCGGGGACCTCACAGATACGCAGTATTTT	CASSGDLTDTQYF
TRBV30	TRBJ2-7	NA	once	TGTGCCTGGAGTAACCGGGGACTTTACGAGCAGTACTTC	CAWSNRGLYEQYF
TRBV27	TRBJ2-1	NA	NA	TGTGCCAGCACCCCATCGGGACCCAATGAGCAGTTCTTC	CASTPSGPNEQFF
TRBV27	TRBJ1-2	TRBD1	NA	TGTGCCAGCAGTTTATCGGGACAGAGCTATGGCTACACCTTC	CASSLSGQSYGYTF
TRBV20-1	TRBJ2-5	TRBD2	NA	TGCAGTGCTAGAGATTCAAGCGGGGGCCAAGAGACCCAGTACTTC	CSARDSSGGQETQYF
TRBV5-1	TRBJ2-5	TRBD1	NA	TGCGCCAGCAGCGGGGGACAGGGGCGATCAGAGACCCAGTACTTC	CASSGGQGRSETQYF
TRBV12-5	TRBJ2-2	NA	NA	TGTGCTAGTGGTTTGGTGAATACCGGGGAGCTGTTTTTT	CASGLVNTGELFF
TRBV5-4	TRBJ2-7	TRBD2	NA	TGTGCCAGCAGCCCGCTTCTAGCGGGGGGCCCCACCTACGAGCAGTACTTC	CASSPLLAGGPTYEQYF
TRBV29-1	TRBJ2-6	NA	NA	TGCAGCGCTAGGGAGTTTGGGGCCAACGTCCTGACTTTC	CSAREFGANVLTF
TRBV27	TRBJ1-2	TRBD1	NA	TGTGCCAGCAGTCCAAGGACAGGGGGATTTGGCTACACCTTC	CASSPRTGGFGYTF
TRBV14	TRBJ1-2	TRBD1	NA	TGTGCCAGCAGCCGCCAAGGACAGGGGGTAGGCTACACCTTC	CASSRQGQGVGYTF
TRBV20-1	TRBJ1-2	NA	NA	TGCAGTGCTAGGCCTGGCGGCTACACCTTC	CSARPGGYTF
TRBV7-6	TRBJ2-1	NA	NA	TGTGCCAGCAGCATCCGTTTTCAGGGGAAAAACAATGAGCAGTTCTTC	CASSIRFQGKNNEQFF
TRBV27	TRBJ2-7	TRBD2	NA	TGTGCCAGCAGTTTAACCCCTAGGGCGGGGGGCTACTCCTACGAGCAGTACTTC	CASSLTPRAGGYSYEQYF
TRBV4-1	TRBJ1-5	NA	NA	TGCGCCAGCAGCCAAGGGCGGTTCAATCAGCCCCAGCATTTT	CASSQGRFNQPQHF